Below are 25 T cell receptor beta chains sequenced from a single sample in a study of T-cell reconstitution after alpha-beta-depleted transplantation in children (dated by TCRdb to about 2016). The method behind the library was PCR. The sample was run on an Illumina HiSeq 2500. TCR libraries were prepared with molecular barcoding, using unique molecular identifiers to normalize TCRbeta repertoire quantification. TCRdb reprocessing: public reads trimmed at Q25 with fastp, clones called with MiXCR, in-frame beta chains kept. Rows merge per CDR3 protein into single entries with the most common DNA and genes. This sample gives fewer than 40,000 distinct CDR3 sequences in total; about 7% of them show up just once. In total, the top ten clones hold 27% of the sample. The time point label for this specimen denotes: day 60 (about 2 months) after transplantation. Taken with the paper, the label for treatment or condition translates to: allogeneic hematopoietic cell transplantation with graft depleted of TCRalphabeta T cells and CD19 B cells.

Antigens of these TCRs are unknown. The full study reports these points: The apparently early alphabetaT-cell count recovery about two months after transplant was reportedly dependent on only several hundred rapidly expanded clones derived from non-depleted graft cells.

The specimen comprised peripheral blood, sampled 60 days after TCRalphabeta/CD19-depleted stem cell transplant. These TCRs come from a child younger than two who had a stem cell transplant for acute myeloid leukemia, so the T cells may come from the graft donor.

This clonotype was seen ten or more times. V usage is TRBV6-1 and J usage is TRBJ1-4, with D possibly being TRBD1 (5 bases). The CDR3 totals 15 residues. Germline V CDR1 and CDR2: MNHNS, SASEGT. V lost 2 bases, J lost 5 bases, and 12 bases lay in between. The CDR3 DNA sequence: TGTGCCAGCAGTGAATCCGGGACGCGGAATGAAAAACTGTTTTTT. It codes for CASSESGTRNEKLFF.

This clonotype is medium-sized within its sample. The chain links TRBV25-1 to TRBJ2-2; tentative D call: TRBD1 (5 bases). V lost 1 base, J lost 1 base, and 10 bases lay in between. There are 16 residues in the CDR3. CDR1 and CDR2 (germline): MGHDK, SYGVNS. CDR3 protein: CASSEFYTGNTGELFF. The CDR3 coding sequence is TGTGCCAGCAGTGAATTCTACACAGGGAACACCGGGGAGCTGTTTTTT.

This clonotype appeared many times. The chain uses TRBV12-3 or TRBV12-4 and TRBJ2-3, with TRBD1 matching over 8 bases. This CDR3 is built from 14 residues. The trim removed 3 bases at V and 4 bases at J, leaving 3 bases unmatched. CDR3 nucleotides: TGTGCCAGCAGTTTCGACAGGGGCTCAGATACGCAGTATTTT. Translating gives CASSFDRGSDTQYF.

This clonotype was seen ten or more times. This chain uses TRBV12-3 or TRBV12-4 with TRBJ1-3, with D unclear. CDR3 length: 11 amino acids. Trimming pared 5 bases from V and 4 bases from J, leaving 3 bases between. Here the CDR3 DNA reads TGTGCCAGCAGTCAAGGAAACACCATATATTTT. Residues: CASSQGNTIYF.

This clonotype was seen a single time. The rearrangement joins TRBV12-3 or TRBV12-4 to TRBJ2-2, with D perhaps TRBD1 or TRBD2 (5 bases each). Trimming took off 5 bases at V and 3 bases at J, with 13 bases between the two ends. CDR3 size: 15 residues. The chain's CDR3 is CASSTGTEYTGELFF. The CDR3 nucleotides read TGTGCCAGCAGTACCGGGACGGAATACACCGGGGAGCTGTTTTTT.

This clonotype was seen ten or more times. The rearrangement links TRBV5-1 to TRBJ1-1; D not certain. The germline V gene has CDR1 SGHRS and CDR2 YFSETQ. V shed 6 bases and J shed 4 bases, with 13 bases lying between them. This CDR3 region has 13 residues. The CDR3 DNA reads TGCGCCAGCAAGGGAGATCCCGCCACTGAAGCTTTCTTT. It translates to CASKGDPATEAFF.

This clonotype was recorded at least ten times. CDR3 sequence: CSVGRQNEKLFF. CDR3 bases: TGCAGCGTTGGTCGACAGAATGAAAAACTGTTTTTT. The chain joins TRBV29-1 to TRBJ1-4, with a possible D match to TRBD1 (5 bases). Germline CDR1 is SQVTM and CDR2 is ANQGSEA. The ends were cut back, 4 bases at V and 5 bases at J, with 8 bases in the middle. There are 12 residues in the CDR3.

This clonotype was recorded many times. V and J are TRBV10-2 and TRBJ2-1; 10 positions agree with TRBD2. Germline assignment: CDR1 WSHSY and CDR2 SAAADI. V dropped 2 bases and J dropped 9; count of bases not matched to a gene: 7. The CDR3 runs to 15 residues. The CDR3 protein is CASSEERGGYGEQFF. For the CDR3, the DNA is TGCGCCAGCAGTGAGGAGCGGGGGGGTTACGGTGAGCAGTTCTTC.

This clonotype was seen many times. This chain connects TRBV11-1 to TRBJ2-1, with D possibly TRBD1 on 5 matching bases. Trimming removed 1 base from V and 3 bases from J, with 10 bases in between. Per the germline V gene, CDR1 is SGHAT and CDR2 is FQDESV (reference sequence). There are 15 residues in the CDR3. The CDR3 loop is CASSLGPTDYNEQFF. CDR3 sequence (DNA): TGTGCCAGCAGCTTAGGGCCGACAGACTACAATGAGCAGTTCTTC.

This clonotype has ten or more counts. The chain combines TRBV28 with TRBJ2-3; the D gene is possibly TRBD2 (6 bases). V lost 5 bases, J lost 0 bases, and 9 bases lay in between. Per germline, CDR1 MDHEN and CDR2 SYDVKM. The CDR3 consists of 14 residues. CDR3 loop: CASSLGLSTDTQYF. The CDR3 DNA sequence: TGTGCCAGCAGTCTGGGACTTAGCACAGATACGCAGTATTTT.

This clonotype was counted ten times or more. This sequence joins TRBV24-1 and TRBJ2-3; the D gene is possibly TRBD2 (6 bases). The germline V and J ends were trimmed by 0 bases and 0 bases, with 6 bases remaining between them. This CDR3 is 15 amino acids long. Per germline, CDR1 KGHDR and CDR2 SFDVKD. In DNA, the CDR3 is TGTGCCACCAGTGATTTGACTAGCAGCACAGATACGCAGTATTTT. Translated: CATSDLTSSTDTQYF.

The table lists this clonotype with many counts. In nucleotides, the CDR3 is TGTGCCAGCATAAGTCTGACCTACGAGCAGTACTTC. This codes for CASISLTYEQYF. The chain recombines TRBV6-1 with TRBJ2-7; unclear D gene. The CDR3 totals 12 residues. Germline V lookup: CDR1 MNHNS, CDR2 SASEGT. V lost 7 bases to trimming and J lost 2 bases, with 9 bases between them.

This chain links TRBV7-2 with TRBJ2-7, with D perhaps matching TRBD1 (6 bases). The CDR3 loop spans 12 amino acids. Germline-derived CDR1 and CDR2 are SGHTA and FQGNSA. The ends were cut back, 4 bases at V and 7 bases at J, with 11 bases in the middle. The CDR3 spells CASSWGPREQYF. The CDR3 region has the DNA TGTGCCAGCAGCTGGGGGCCGAGGGAGCAGTACTTC.

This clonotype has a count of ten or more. CDR3 DNA sequence: TGTGCCAGCAGTTTCCGGGGGGCGCGCACCGGGGAGCTGTTTTTT. Its translation: CASSFRGARTGELFF. The rearrangement joins TRBV28 to TRBJ2-2; perhaps TRBD2 as D (7 bases). Trimming cost V 3 bases and J 4 bases, with 12 bases left between them. The CDR3 totals 15 residues. In germline, CDR1 is MDHEN, CDR2 SYDVKM.

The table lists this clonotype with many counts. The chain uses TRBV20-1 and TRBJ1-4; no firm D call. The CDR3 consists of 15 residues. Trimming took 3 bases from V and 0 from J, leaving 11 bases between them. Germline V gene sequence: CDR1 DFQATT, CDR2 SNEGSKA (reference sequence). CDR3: CSARPYSATNEKLFF. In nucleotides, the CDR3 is TGCAGTGCTAGGCCTTACAGTGCAACTAATGAAAAACTGTTTTTT.

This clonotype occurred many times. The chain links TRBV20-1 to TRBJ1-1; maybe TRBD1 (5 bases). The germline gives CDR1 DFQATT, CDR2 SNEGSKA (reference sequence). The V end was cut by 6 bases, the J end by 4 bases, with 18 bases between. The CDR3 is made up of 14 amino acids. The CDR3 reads CSAGIGVRGTEAFF. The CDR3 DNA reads TGCAGTGCAGGGATTGGGGTGAGGGGCACTGAAGCTTTCTTT.

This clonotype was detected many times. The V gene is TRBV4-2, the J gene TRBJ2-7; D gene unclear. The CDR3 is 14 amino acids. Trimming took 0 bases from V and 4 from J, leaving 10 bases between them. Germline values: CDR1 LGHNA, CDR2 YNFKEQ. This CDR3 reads CASSQERTEYEQYF. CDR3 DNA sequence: TGTGCCAGCAGCCAAGAACGGACGGAGTACGAGCAGTACTTC.

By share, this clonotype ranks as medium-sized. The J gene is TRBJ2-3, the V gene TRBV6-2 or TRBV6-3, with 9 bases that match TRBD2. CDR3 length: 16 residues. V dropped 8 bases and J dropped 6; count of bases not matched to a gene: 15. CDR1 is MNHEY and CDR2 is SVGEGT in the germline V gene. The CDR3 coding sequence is TGTGCCAGCCGATCCCTCGGGACTAGCCGAACGGATACGCAGTATTTT. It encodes CASRSLGTSRTDTQYF.

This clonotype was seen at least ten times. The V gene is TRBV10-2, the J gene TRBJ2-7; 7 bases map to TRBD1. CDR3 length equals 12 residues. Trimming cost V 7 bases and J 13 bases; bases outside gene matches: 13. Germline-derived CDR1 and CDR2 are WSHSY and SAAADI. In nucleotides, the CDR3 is TGCGCCAGCACCCGAGACAGGGTGGATTTCTACTTC. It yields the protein CASTRDRVDFYF.

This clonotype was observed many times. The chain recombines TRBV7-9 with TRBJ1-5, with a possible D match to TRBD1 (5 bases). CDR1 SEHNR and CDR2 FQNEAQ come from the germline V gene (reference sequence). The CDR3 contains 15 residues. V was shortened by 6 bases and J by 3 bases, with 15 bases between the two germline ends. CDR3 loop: CASSPGTGYNQPQHF. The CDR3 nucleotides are TGTGCCAGCAGTCCCGGGACGGGATACAATCAGCCCCAGCATTTT.

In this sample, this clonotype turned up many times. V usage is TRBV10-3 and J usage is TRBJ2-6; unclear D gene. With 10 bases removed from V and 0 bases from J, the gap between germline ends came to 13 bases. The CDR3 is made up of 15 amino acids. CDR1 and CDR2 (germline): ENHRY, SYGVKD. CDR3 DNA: TGTGCCAGGACCCGGGTTTCCTCTGGGGCCAACGTCCTGACTTTC. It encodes CARTRVSSGANVLTF.

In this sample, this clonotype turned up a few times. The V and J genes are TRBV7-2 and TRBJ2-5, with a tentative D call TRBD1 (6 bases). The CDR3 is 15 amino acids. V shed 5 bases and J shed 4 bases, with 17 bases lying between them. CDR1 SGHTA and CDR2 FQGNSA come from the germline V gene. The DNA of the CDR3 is TGTGCCAGCAGCCCTTATATGGGGGCGCGAGAGACCCAGTACTTC. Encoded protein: CASSPYMGARETQYF.

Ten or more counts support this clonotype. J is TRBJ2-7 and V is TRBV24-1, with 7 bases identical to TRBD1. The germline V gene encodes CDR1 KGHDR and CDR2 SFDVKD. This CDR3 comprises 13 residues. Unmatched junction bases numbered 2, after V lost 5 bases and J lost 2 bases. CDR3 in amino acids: CATSGGQTYEQYF. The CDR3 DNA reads TGTGCCACCAGTGGGGGACAGACCTACGAGCAGTACTTC.

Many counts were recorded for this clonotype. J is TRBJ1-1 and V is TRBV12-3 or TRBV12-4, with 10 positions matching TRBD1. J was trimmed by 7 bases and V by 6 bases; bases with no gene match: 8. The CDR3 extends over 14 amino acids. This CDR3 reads CASSADRGRGEAFF. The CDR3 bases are TGTGCCAGCAGCGCTGACAGGGGGCGGGGTGAAGCTTTCTTT.

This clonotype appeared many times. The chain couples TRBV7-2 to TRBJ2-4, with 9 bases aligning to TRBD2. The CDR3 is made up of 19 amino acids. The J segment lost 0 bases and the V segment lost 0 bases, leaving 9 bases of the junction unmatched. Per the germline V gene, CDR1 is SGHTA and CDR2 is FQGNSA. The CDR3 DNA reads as TGTGCCAGCAGCTTAGCATGGCTAGCGGGACCTCTAGCCAAAAACATTCAGTACTTC. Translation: CASSLAWLAGPLAKNIQYF. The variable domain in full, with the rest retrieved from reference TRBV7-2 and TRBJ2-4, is GAGVSQSPSNKVTEKGKDVELRCDPISGHTALYWYRQSLGQGLEFLIYFQGNSAPDKSGLPSDRFSAERTGGSVSTLTIQRTQQEDSAVYLCASSLAWLAGPLAKNIQYFGAGTRLSVL.